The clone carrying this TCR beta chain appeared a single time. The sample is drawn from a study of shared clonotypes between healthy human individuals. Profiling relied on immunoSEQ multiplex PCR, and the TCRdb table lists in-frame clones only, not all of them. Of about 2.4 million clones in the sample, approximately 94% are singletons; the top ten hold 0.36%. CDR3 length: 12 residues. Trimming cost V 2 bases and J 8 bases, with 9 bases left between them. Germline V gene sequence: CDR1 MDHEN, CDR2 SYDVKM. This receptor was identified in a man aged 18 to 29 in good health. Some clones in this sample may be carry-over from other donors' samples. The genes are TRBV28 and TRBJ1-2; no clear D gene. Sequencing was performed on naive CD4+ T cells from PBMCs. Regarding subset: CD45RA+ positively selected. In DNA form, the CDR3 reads TGTGCCAGCAGTTTAGGACCCGACGGCTACACCTTC. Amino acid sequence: CASSLGPDGYTF.